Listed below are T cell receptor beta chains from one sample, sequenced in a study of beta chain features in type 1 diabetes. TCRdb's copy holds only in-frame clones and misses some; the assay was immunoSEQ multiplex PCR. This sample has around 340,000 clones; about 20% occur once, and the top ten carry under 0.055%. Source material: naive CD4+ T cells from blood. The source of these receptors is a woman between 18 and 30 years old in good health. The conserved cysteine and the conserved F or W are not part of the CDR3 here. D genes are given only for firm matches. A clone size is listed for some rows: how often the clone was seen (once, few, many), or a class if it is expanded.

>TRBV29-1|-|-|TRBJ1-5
SVARGGNQPQH
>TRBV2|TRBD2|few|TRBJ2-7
ATTPGTSSYEQY
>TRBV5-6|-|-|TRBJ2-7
ASRGATYEQY
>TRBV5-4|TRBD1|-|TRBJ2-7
ASSHKGQGYEQY
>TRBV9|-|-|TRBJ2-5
ASSVDSREAQY
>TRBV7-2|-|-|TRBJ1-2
ASSEGALQGYGYT
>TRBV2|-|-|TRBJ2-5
ASRPGPGGTQY
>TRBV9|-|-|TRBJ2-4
ASSVGGTRGEHIQY
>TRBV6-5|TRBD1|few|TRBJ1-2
ASKDSGTGRFGYT
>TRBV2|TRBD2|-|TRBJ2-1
ASSEDLAGGGYNEQF
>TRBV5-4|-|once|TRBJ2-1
ASSLDRPSYNEQF